One and the same sample provided the 21 T cell receptor beta chains below, sequenced in a study of blood T cell repertoires in COVID-19. Here immunoSEQ multiplex PCR was the method, and the copy in TCRdb shows in-frame clones only, minus some. The data show about 68,000 clones, with 80% to 90% seen just once and roughly 1.4% held by the top ten. The sample was peripheral blood. The receptor set was obtained from a woman aged 55-69 years with acute or convalescent COVID-19.

The CDR3, as DNA: TGTGCCAGCAGTTACTCATCAGCGAACAATGAGCAGTTCTTC. Protein product: CASSYSSANNEQFF. The genes are TRBV6-6 and TRBJ2-1; D is uncertain. V was trimmed by 0 bases and J by 5 bases, leaving 8 bases between them. Per germline, CDR1 MNHNY and CDR2 SVGAGI (reference sequence). The CDR3 has 14 residues.

The chain uses TRBV14 and TRBJ2-2; D may be TRBD2 (6 bases). CDR1 is SGHDN, CDR2 FVKESK, per germline. V shed 4 bases and J shed 6 bases, with 21 bases lying between them. CDR3 length: 17 residues. CDR3 in DNA: TGTGCCAGCAGCCGGCGGTTATCCCGGGGAGGTTCCGGGGAGCTGTTTTTT. It encodes CASSRRLSRGGSGELFF.

The genes are TRBV29-1 and TRBJ1-3; a weak D match, TRBD1 (6 bases). Deletions cut 5 bases from V and 8 bases from J, with 10 bases between. The CDR3 contains 11 residues. The germline gives CDR1 SQVTM, CDR2 ANQGSEA. The CDR3 DNA reads as TGCAGCGTTCGGGGGGCGGACACCATATATTTT. It encodes CSVRGADTIYF. Variable domain in full (rest from reference TRBV29-1 and TRBJ1-3): SAVISQKPSRDICQRGTSLTIQCQVDSQVTMMFWYRQQPGQSLTLIATANQGSEATYESGFVIDKFPISRPNLTFSTLTVSNMSPEDSSIYLCSVRGADTIYFGEGSWLTVV.

The chain employs TRBV4-2 and TRBJ1-4; 8 nucleotides agree with TRBD1. The CDR3 has 14 residues. J was trimmed by 0 bases and V by 8 bases; bases with no gene match: 2. From germline, CDR1 is LGHNA and CDR2 YNFKEQ. The CDR3 DNA reads TGTGCCAGCGGACAGGGTACAACTAATGAAAAACTGTTTTTT. Translation gives CASGQGTTNEKLFF.

The chain uses TRBV7-2 and TRBJ2-1; 12 bases agree with TRBD2. Germline CDR1 is SGHTA and CDR2 is FQGNSA. The length of the CDR3 is 18 residues. The V segment lost 11 bases and the J segment 8 bases; nucleotides outside the gene matches: 22. CDR3 residues: CALLGLAGGTSLLDEQFF. CDR3 sequence (DNA): TGTGCCTTACTGGGGCTAGCGGGAGGGACCTCCCTCCTAGATGAGCAGTTCTTC.

The chain uses TRBV7-8 and TRBJ2-7; 8 bases are a match to TRBD2. The CDR3 extends over 14 amino acids. V was clipped by 3 bases and J by 3 bases; unmatched bases: 4. CDR1 SGHVS and CDR2 FQNEAQ come from the germline V gene. Here the CDR3 reads CASSFSGMFYEQYF. CDR3 sequence (DNA): TGTGCCAGCAGCTTTAGCGGGATGTTCTACGAGCAGTACTTC.

This rearrangement joins TRBV11-3 to TRBJ2-2, with 10 bases lining up with TRBD1. Trimming at V came to 1 base and at J to 5 bases, leaving 7 bases not matched to a gene. Germline V gene data show CDR1 as SGHNT and CDR2 as YENEEA. This CDR3 contains 17 residues. CDR3 coding DNA: TGTGCCAGCAGCTTAGGAGCCGACAGGGGGCTGACCGGGGAGCTGTTTTTT. It specifies CASSLGADRGLTGELFF.

V gene TRBV7-6 combines with J gene TRBJ2-1; 11 nucleotides line up with TRBD2. V shed 3 bases and J 8 bases; nucleotides not matched to a gene: 6. The V gene's germline CDR1 is SGHVS and CDR2 FNYEAQ. The CDR3 is made up of 15 amino acids. The CDR3 DNA is TGTGCCAGCAGCTTTAGACTAGCGGGGTCCCATGAGCAGTTCTTC. Protein sequence: CASSFRLAGSHEQFF.

The chain carries TRBV5-1 and TRBJ2-3, with TRBD2 as a possible D gene (6 bases). Trimming removed 0 bases at V and 6 bases at J, with 11 bases between. Germline V gives CDR1 SGHRS, CDR2 YFSETQ. The CDR3 loop spans 14 amino acids. The CDR3 DNA follows: TGCGCCAGCAGCTTGGGGTCGGGGGAGGATACGCAGTATTTT. This translates into CASSLGSGEDTQYF.

The chain links TRBV18 to TRBJ1-6; 7 bases are shared with TRBD1. This CDR3 comprises 14 residues. The V gene end was trimmed by 4 bases and the J gene end by 7 bases; junction bases not matched to a gene: 4. Germline V gene sequence: CDR1 KGHSH, CDR2 LQKENI. CDR3 residues: CASSQGAGNSPLHF. The CDR3 DNA reads TGTGCCAGCTCACAGGGGGCTGGAAATTCACCCCTCCACTTT.

This rearrangement joins TRBV9 to TRBJ1-1; 7 nucleotides agree with TRBD1. This CDR3 spans 13 amino acids. The germline V gene encodes CDR1 SGDLS and CDR2 YYNGEE. The J segment lost 7 bases and the V segment lost 0 bases, leaving 3 bases of the junction unmatched. The CDR3 loop is CASSVDRGGEAFF. The CDR3 DNA is TGTGCCAGCAGCGTAGACAGGGGTGGTGAAGCTTTCTTT.

This chain links TRBV19 with TRBJ1-1, with 7 bases that match TRBD1. Germline V lookup: CDR1 LNHDA, CDR2 SQIVND (reference sequence). This CDR3 spans 14 amino acids. V trimming: 6 bases; J trimming: 10 bases; junction bases outside the gene matches: 14. This CDR3 reads CASRADRAAIGAFF. CDR3 nucleotides: TGTGCCAGTAGGGCAGACAGGGCGGCTATCGGAGCTTTCTTT.

The chain links TRBV7-2 to TRBJ1-2, with TRBD1 identical over 10 bases. The CDR3 consists of 16 residues. From germline, CDR1 is SGHTA and CDR2 FQGNSA. V gave up 6 bases and J gave up 4 bases; unmatched junction bases: 11. The CDR3 spells CASRGTGVPGLYGYTF. In nucleotides, the CDR3 is TGTGCCAGCAGGGGGACAGGGGTCCCTGGTCTCTATGGCTACACCTTC.

The rearrangement uses TRBV7-8 and TRBJ1-3; a weak D match, TRBD1 (6 bases). Looked up from germline, CDR1 is SGHVS and CDR2 is FQNEAQ. Trimming left V 5 bases short and J 2 bases short, with 16 bases between. This CDR3 has 16 amino acids. The CDR3 is CASSQEGGGTGNTIYF. For the CDR3, the DNA is TGTGCCAGCAGCCAAGAGGGGGGGGGAACTGGAAACACCATATATTTT.

This clone turned up a few times. The chain carries TRBV6-6 and TRBJ2-2; TRBD2 matches at 9 bases. Trimming cost V 0 bases and J 4 bases; bases outside gene matches: 3. Germline V CDR1 and CDR2: MNHNY, SVGAGI (reference sequence). The CDR3 contains 16 residues. CDR3 residues: CASSYSGGGATGELFF. In DNA, the CDR3 is TGTGCCAGCAGTTACTCAGGCGGGGGGGCCACCGGGGAGCTGTTTTTT.

The V and J genes are TRBV27 and TRBJ1-5; D remains ambiguous. The germline CDR1 and CDR2 sequences are MNHEY and SMNVEV (reference sequence). The CDR3 covers 13 residues. With 3 bases removed from V and 9 bases from J, the gap between germline ends came to 12 bases. The DNA of the CDR3 is TGTGCCAGCAGTTTTGGCAGGTTGGGGCCCCAGCATTTT. Amino acids: CASSFGRLGPQHF.

This chain connects TRBV14 to TRBJ1-1, with D possibly TRBD1 on 5 matching bases. Trimming took 4 bases from V and 1 from J, leaving 19 bases between them. CDR3 length: 17 amino acids. Germline assignment: CDR1 SGHDN and CDR2 FVKESK. The CDR3 coding sequence is TGTGCCAGCAGCCGGGGACTCGAACTTGTTACGAACACTGAAGCTTTCTTT. It yields the protein CASSRGLELVTNTEAFF.

This chain connects TRBV30 to TRBJ1-6; D is unclear. CDR1 GTSNPN and CDR2 SVGIG come from the germline V gene (reference sequence). The V gene lost 0 bases and the J gene lost 6 bases, with 12 bases spanning the gap. The CDR3 has 15 residues. In DNA, the CDR3 is TGTGCCTGGAGTGTTTGGGCCCGGGGTAATTCACCCCTCCACTTT. Protein product: CAWSVWARGNSPLHF.

This chain uses TRBV7-2 with TRBJ2-3; possibly TRBD2 for D (5 bases). The CDR3 covers 13 residues. V was pared by 2 bases and J by 3 bases, with 6 bases between. Germline V gene lookup returns CDR1 SGHTA and CDR2 FQGNSA. This chain's CDR3 is CASSLSGTDTQYF. Written as DNA, the CDR3 is TGTGCCAGCAGCTTATCGGGGACAGATACGCAGTATTTT. Full variable domain (outside the CDR3, taken from reference TRBV7-2 and TRBJ2-3): GAGVSQSPSNKVTEKGKDVELRCDPISGHTALYWYRQSLGQGLEFLIYFQGNSAPDKSGLPSDRFSAERTGGSVSTLTIQRTQQEDSAVYLCASSLSGTDTQYFGPGTRLTVL.

This chain connects TRBV6-5 to TRBJ2-5; D is unclear. Trimming cost V 5 bases and J 1 base, with 11 bases left between them. The CDR3 sequence is 14 residues long. Germline V gene sequence: CDR1 MNHEY, CDR2 SVGAGI. CDR3 bases: TGTGCCAGCAGTCCGAGCGCGAGCCAAGAGACCCAGTACTTC. Its translation is CASSPSASQETQYF.

This clone was seen a few times. The chain employs TRBV3-1 (or the pseudogene TRBV3-2) and TRBJ1-2, with unresolved D. The CDR3 is made up of 13 amino acids. V lost 0 bases, J lost 5 bases, and 7 bases lay in between. The germline gives CDR1 LGHDT, CDR2 YNNKEL (reference sequence). CDR3 residues: CASSQEGGYGYTF. CDR3 in DNA: TGTGCCAGCAGCCAAGAGGGAGGGTATGGCTACACCTTC.